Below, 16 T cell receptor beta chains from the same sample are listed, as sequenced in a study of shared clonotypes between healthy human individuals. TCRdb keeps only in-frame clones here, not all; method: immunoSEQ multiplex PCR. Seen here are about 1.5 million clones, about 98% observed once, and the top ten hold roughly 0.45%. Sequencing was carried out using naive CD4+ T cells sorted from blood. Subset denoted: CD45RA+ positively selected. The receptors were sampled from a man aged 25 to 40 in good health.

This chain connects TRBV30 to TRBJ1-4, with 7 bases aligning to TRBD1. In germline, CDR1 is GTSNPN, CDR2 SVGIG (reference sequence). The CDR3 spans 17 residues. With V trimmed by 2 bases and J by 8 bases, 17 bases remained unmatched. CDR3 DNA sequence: TGTGCCTGGAGTAACATCCGGGACAGACCTTATGGAGAAAAACTGTTTTTT. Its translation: CAWSNIRDRPYGEKLFF.

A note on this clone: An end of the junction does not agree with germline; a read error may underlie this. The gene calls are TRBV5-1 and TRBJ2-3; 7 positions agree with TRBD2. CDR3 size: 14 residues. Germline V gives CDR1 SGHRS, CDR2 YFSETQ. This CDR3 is CASASGDNTYTQYF. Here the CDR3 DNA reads TGCGCCAGCGCTAGCGGAGACAACACATATACGCAGTATTTT.

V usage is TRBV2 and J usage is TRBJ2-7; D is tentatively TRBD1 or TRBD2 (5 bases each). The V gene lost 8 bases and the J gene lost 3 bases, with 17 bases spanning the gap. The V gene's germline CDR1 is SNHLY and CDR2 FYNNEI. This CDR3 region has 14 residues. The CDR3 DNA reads TGTGCCAGCGGGGGACCTACTAAACACTACGAGCAGTACTTC. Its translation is CASGGPTKHYEQYF. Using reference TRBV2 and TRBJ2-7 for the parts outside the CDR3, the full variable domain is EPEVTQTPSHQVTQMGQEVILRCVPISNHLYFYWYRQILGQKVEFLVSFYNNEISEKSEIFDDQFSVERPDGSNFTLKIRSTKLEDSAMYFCASGGPTKHYEQYFGPGTRLTVT.

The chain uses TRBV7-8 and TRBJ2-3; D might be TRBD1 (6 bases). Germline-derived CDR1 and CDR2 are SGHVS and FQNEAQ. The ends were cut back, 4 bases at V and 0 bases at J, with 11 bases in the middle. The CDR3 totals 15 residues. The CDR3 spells CASSSGQISTDTQYF. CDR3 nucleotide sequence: TGTGCCAGCAGCTCCGGACAGATTAGCACAGATACGCAGTATTTT.

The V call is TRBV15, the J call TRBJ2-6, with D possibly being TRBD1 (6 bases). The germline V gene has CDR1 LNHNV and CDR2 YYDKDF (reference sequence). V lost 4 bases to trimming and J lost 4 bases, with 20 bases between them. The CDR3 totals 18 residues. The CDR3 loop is CATSKGQPAWGGANVLTF. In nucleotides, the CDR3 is TGTGCCACCAGCAAAGGACAGCCCGCCTGGGGGGGGGCCAACGTCCTGACTTTC.

The CDR3 sequence is CASSDGYQPQHF. Here the CDR3 DNA reads TGTGCCAGCAGTGATGGATATCAGCCCCAGCATTTT. V is TRBV2 and J is TRBJ1-5; D remains ambiguous. Trimming stripped 3 bases from V and 5 bases from J, with 5 bases between. Germline V gives CDR1 SNHLY, CDR2 FYNNEI. The CDR3 contains 12 residues.

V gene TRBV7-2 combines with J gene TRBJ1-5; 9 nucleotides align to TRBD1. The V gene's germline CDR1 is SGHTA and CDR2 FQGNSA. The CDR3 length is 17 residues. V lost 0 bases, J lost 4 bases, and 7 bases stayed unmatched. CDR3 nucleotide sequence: TGTGCCAGCAGCTTAGCGGGAACAGGGGGCGGTAATCAGCCCCAGCATTTT. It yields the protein CASSLAGTGGGNQPQHF.

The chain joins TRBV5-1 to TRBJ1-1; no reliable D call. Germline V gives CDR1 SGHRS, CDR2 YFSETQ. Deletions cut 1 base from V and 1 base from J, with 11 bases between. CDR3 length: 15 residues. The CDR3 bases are TGCGCCAGCAGCTTGATCGGGATTACGAACACTGAAGCTTTCTTT. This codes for CASSLIGITNTEAFF.

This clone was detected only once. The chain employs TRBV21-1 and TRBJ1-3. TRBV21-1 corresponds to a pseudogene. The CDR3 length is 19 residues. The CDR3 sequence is CASSNQRREGHQSGNTIYF. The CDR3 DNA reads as TGTGCCAGCAGTAACCAAAGAAGGGAGGGGCACCAATCTGGAAACACCATATATTTT.

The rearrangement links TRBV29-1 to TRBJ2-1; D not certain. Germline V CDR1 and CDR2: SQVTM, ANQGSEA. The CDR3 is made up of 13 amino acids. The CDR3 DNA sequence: TGCAGAGGTACCGCACGCAACTACAATGAGCAGTTCTTC. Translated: CRGTARNYNEQFF.

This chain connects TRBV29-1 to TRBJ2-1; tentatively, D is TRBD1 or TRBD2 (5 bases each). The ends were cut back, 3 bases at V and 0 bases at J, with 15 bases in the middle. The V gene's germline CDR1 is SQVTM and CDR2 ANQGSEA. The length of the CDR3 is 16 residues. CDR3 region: CSVEKGNGVSYNEQFF. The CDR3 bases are TGCAGCGTTGAGAAGGGGAACGGGGTCTCCTACAATGAGCAGTTCTTC.

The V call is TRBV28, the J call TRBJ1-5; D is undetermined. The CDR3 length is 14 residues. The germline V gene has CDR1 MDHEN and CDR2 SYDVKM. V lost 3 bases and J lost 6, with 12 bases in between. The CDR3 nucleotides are TGTGCCAGCAGTTTGTGGGAGGGTGGTCAGCCCCAGCATTTT. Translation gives CASSLWEGGQPQHF.

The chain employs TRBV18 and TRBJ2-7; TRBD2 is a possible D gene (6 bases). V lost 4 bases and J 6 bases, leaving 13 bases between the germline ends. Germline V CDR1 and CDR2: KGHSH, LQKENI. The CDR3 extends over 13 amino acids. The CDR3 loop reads CASSRGGLIEQYF. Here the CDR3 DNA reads TGTGCCAGCTCACGAGGAGGGCTCATCGAGCAGTACTTC.

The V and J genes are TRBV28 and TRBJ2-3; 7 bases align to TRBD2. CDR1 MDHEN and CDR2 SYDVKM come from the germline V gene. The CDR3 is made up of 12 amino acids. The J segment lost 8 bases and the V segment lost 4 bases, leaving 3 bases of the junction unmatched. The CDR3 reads CASSSTSVTQYF. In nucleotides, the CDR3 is TGTGCCAGCAGTTCAACTAGCGTTACGCAGTATTTT.

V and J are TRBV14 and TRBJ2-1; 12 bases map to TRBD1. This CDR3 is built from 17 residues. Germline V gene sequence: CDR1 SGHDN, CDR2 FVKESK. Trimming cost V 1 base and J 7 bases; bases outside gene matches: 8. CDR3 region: CASSQVWGQGALNEQFF. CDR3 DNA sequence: TGTGCCAGCAGCCAAGTATGGGGACAGGGGGCGCTGAATGAGCAGTTCTTC. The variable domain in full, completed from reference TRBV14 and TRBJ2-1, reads EAGVTQFPSHSVIEKGQTVTLRCDPISGHDNLYWYRRVMGKEIKFLLHFVKESKQDESGMPNNRFLAERTGGTYSTLKVQPAELEDSGVYFCASSQVWGQGALNEQFFGPGTRLTVL.

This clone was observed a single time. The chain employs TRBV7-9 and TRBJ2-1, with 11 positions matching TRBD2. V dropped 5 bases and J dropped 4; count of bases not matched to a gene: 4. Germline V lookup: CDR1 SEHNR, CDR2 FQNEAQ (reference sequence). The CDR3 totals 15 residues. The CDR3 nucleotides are TGTGCCAGCAGCCACGGACTAGCGGGTTACAATGAGCAGTTCTTC. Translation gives CASSHGLAGYNEQFF. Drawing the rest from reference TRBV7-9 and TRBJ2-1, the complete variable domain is DTGVSQNPRHKITKRGQNVTFRCDPISEHNRLYWYRQTLGQGPEFLTYFQNEAQLEKSRLLSDRFSAERPKGSFSTLEIQRTEQGDSAMYLCASSHGLAGYNEQFFGPGTRLTVL.